This TCR beta chain was found in a study of graft-versus-host responses after intestinal transplantation. Whole-study context: Grafts that recipients had were multivisceral, liver-intestinal, or isolated intestinal transplants. The recipients all started with anti-thymocyte globulin induction and then took tacrolimus and steroids for around three years.

This CDR3 comprises 12 residues. Deletions cut 5 bases from V and 4 bases from J, with 9 bases between. Germline loops: CDR1 LNHDA, CDR2 SQIVND (reference sequence). In the case of this clone: The antigen is unknown.

Generated by immunoSEQ multiplex PCR, the TCRdb table keeps only in-frame clones and is missing some. This table holds tens of thousands of clones, roughly 90% found once. Whole-study results and caveats: Graft-donor T cell macrochimerism in patients accompanied high graft-versus-host to host-versus-graft clonal ratios in allografts. Detection of GvH clones occurred in recipient marrow, and some had their first appearance in ileum or blood.

The rearrangement links TRBV19 to TRBJ2-7, with a possible D match to TRBD1 (5 bases). The clonotype originates from a human donor who received an intestinal transplant. The sample was unstimulated CD4+ T cells sorted from spleen or lymph node cells, taken before intestinal transplant. Written as DNA, the CDR3 is TGTGCCAGTAGTCCTCAGGGTTACGAGCAGTACTTC. Translated: CASSPQGYEQYF. The full variable domain, completed using reference TRBV19 and TRBJ2-7, is DGGITQSPKYLFRKEGQNVTLSCEQNLNHDAMYWYRQDPGQGLRLIYYSQIVNDFQKGDIAEGYSVSREKKESFPLTVTSAQKNPTAFYLCASSPQGYEQYFGPGTRLTVT.